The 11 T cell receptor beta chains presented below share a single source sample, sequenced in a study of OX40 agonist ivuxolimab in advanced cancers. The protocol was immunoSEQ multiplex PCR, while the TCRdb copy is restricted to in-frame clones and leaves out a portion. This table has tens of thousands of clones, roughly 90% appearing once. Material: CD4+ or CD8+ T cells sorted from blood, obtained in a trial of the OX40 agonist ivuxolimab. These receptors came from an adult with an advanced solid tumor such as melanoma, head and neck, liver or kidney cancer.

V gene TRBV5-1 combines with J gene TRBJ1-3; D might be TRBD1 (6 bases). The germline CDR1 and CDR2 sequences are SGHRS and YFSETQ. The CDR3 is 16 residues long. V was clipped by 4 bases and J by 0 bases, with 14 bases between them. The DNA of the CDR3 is TGCGCCAGCAGCCCGGGGGACAACAACTCTGGAAACACCATATATTTT. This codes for CASSPGDNNSGNTIYF.

The CDR3 protein is CASSRRDGATNEKLFF. The CDR3 coding sequence is TGTGCCAGCAGCCGCCGGGACGGTGCAACTAATGAAAAACTGTTTTTT. The rearrangement uses TRBV4-2 and TRBJ1-4, with TRBD1 as a possible D gene (5 bases). Trimming removed 4 bases at V and 0 bases at J, with 12 bases between. Per germline, CDR1 LGHNA and CDR2 YNFKEQ. The CDR3 is made up of 16 amino acids.

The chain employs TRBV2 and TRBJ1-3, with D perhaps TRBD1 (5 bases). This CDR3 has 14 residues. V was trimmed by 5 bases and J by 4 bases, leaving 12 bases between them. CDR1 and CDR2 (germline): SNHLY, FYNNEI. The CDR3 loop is CASSTTEAGNTIYF. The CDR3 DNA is TGTGCCAGCAGTACGACAGAAGCCGGAAACACCATATATTTT.

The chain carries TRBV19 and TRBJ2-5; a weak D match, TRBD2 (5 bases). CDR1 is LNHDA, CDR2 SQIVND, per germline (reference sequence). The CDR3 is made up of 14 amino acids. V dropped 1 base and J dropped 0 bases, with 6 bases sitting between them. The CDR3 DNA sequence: TGTGCCAGTAGTATAGGACTATACCAAGAGACCCAGTACTTC. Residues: CASSIGLYQETQYF.

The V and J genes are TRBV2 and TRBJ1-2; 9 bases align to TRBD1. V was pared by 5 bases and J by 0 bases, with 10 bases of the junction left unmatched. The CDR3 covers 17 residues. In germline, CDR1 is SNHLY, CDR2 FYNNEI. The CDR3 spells CASSSFGTGKANYGYTF. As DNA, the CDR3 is TGTGCCAGCAGTTCATTCGGGACAGGGAAAGCTAACTATGGCTACACCTTC.

CDR3 residues: CASSLSGRGEAFF. CDR3 coding DNA: TGTGCCAGCAGTTTATCGGGCAGGGGAGAAGCTTTCTTT. The rearrangement links TRBV27 to TRBJ1-1, with D possibly being TRBD1 (6 bases). Germline CDR1 is MNHEY and CDR2 is SMNVEV (reference sequence). This CDR3 contains 13 residues. Deletions cut 0 bases from V and 8 bases from J, with 10 bases between.

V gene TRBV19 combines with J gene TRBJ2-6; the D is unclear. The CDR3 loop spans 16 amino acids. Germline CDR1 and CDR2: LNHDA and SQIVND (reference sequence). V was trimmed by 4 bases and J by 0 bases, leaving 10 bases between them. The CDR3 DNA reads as TGTGCCAGTAGTAGGGCGAGCTTCTCTGGGGCCAACGTCCTGACTTTC. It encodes CASSRASFSGANVLTF.

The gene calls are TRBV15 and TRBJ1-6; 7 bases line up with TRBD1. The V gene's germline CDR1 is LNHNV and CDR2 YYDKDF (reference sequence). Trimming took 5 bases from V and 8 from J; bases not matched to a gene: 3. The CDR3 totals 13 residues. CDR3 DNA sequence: TGTGCCACCAGCCACAGGGGTGATTCACCCCTCCACTTT. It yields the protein CATSHRGDSPLHF.

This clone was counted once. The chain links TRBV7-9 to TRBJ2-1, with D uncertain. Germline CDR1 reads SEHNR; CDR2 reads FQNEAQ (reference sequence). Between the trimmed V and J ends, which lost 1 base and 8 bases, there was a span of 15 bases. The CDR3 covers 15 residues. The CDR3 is CASSLVRQRGDEQFF. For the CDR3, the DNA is TGTGCCAGCAGCTTAGTGCGGCAAAGAGGCGATGAGCAGTTCTTC.

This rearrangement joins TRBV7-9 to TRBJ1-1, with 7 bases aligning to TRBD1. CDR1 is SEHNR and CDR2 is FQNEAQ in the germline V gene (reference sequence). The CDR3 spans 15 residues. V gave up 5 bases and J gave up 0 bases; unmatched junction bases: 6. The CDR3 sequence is CASSARQGMNTEAFF. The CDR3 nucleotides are TGTGCCAGCAGCGCTCGACAGGGAATGAACACTGAAGCTTTCTTT.

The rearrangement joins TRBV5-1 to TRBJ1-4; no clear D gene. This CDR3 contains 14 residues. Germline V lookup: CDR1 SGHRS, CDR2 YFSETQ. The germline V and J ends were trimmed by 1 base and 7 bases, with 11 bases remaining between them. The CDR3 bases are TGCGCCAGCAGCTTGAGTTTGTTCGGTGAAAAACTGTTTTTT. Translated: CASSLSLFGEKLFF.